These 12 T cell receptor beta chains were all obtained from the same sample, sequenced in a study of cytomegalovirus exposure and HLA in healthy donors. Primers included in the PCR were 60 Vbeta and 13 Jbeta primers. The data were produced by immunoSEQ multiplex PCR, yet TCRdb's version contains in-frame clones alone and is incomplete. In the table there are about 130,000 clones, 80% of which are singletons. The sequenced sample consisted of PBMCs. The source of these receptors is a man aged 30 to 45 in good health and CMV-seropositive.

The V and J genes are TRBV9 and TRBJ2-3; TRBD2 matches at 10 bases. CDR3 length equals 16 residues. J was trimmed by 5 bases and V by 2 bases; bases with no gene match: 8. The germline V gene encodes CDR1 SGDLS and CDR2 YYNGEE. Here the CDR3 reads CASSVRLAGPEDTQYF. The CDR3 coding sequence is TGTGCCAGCAGCGTCAGACTAGCGGGTCCTGAAGATACGCAGTATTTT. The whole variable domain, filled in from reference TRBV9 and TRBJ2-3, reads DSGVTQTPKHLITATGQRVTLRCSPRSGDLSVYWYQQSLDQGLQFLIQYYNGEERAKGNILERFSAQQFPDLHSELNLSSLELGDSALYFCASSVRLAGPEDTQYFGPGTRLTVL.

The CDR3 coding sequence is TGTGCCAGCAGCGCCCTAACGGGGGAAGCTTTCTTT. This codes for CASSALTGEAFF. The chain couples TRBV5-6 to TRBJ1-1, with D unresolved. Germline CDR1 is SGHDT and CDR2 is YYEEEE. This CDR3 is 12 amino acids long. V lost 4 bases and J 8 bases, leaving 12 bases between the germline ends.

CDR3 amino acids: CSVSVQGETQYF. Here the CDR3 DNA reads TGCAGCGTTAGTGTACAGGGAGAGACCCAGTACTTC. The rearrangement uses TRBV29-1 and TRBJ2-5; D may be TRBD1 (6 bases). Germline CDR1 and CDR2: SQVTM and ANQGSEA. The CDR3 length is 12 residues. V lost 5 bases, J lost 4 bases, and 11 bases lay in between. The full variable domain, in which reference TRBV29-1 and TRBJ2-5 provide the parts outside the CDR3, is SAVISQKPSRDICQRGTSLTIQCQVDSQVTMMFWYRQQPGQSLTLIATANQGSEATYESGFVIDKFPISRPNLTFSTLTVSNMSPEDSSIYLCSVSVQGETQYFGPGTRLLVL.

The chain has TRBV27 and TRBJ2-2; maybe TRBD1 (5 bases). V lost 2 bases to trimming and J lost 3 bases, with 7 bases between them. Looked up from germline, CDR1 is MNHEY and CDR2 is SMNVEV (reference sequence). This CDR3 is built from 14 residues. CDR3 loop: CASSLQGHTGELFF. CDR3 DNA sequence: TGTGCCAGCAGTTTACAGGGTCACACCGGGGAGCTGTTTTTT.

The table lists this clone with a few counts. The chain recombines TRBV7-9 with TRBJ2-1; 7 bases match TRBD1. The junction had 8 bases not matched to a gene; V was cut back by 3 bases and J by 9 bases. The germline V gene has CDR1 SEHNR and CDR2 FQNEAQ (reference sequence). This CDR3 region has 14 residues. The CDR3 region is CASSFWTGTGEQFF. The CDR3 DNA is TGTGCCAGCAGCTTTTGGACAGGTACGGGTGAGCAGTTCTTC.

J is TRBJ2-2 and V is TRBV5-1; D not certain. Germline loops: CDR1 SGHRS, CDR2 YFSETQ. CDR3 length: 13 amino acids. V was clipped by 5 bases and J by 1 base, with 6 bases between them. The CDR3 loop reads CASRIVNTGELFF. The DNA for the CDR3 is TGCGCCAGCAGGATAGTGAACACCGGGGAGCTGTTTTTT. Together with reference TRBV5-1 and TRBJ2-2, the CDR3 gives the full variable domain: KAGVTQTPRYLIKTRGQQVTLSCSPISGHRSVSWYQQTPGQGLQFLFEYFSETQRNKGNFPGRFSGRQFSNSRSEMNVSTLELGDSALYLCASRIVNTGELFFGEGSRLTVL.

J is TRBJ2-7 and V is TRBV18, with D possibly being TRBD1 (6 bases). The CDR3 loop spans 19 amino acids. Trimming cost V 0 bases and J 5 bases, with 26 bases left between them. Germline V gives CDR1 KGHSH, CDR2 LQKENI. The CDR3 nucleotides read TGTGCCAGCTCACCACCTCTTACGGCGACAGGTACGATATTCGACGAGCAGTACTTC. Amino acid sequence: CASSPPLTATGTIFDEQYF.

This clone appeared a single time. CDR3 protein: CASSSPRQASGNTIYF. CDR3 sequence (DNA): TGTGCCAGCAGTTCCCCTCGACAGGCCTCTGGAAACACCATATATTTT. The chain joins TRBV6-5 to TRBJ1-3; D might be TRBD1 (6 bases). The CDR3 runs 16 residues. Germline values: CDR1 MNHEY, CDR2 SVGAGI. V was shortened by 4 bases and J by 0 bases, with 13 bases between the two germline ends.

This clone was seen once. The CDR3 protein is CATSRTSPAAEAFF. CDR3 nucleotides: TGTGCCACCAGCAGAACGTCACCGGCGGCTGAAGCTTTCTTT. The chain couples TRBV15 to TRBJ1-1; no clear D gene. The germline V and J ends were trimmed by 2 bases and 6 bases, with 13 bases remaining between them. The CDR3 runs 14 residues. The germline gives CDR1 LNHNV, CDR2 YYDKDF (reference sequence).

V is TRBV7-3 and J is TRBJ1-1, with TRBD1 matching 8 bases. The CDR3 totals 14 residues. Losses at the gene ends were 1 base for V and 4 bases for J; bases not matched to a gene: 2. The germline CDR1 and CDR2 sequences are SGHTA and FQGTGA. The CDR3 DNA reads as TGTGCCAGCAGCTTAAGTACAGGGGGCACTGAAGCTTTCTTT. Translating gives CASSLSTGGTEAFF.

This clone was observed a few times. This chain links TRBV28 with TRBJ1-5; D gene uncertain. V shed 3 bases and J shed 6 bases, with 3 bases lying between them. The CDR3 length is 11 residues. Per germline, CDR1 MDHEN and CDR2 SYDVKM. CDR3 in amino acids: CASSLSQPQHF. CDR3 DNA: TGTGCCAGCAGTTTGAGTCAGCCCCAGCATTTT.

The chain employs TRBV12-5 and TRBJ1-5; maybe TRBD1 (5 bases). The CDR3 is made up of 17 amino acids. Germline lookup yields CDR1 LGHNT and CDR2 FRNRAP. Trimming pared 5 bases from V and 0 bases from J, leaving 17 bases between. The CDR3 DNA follows: TGTGCTAGTGGTCCCCGGGGGGACGCATATAGCAATCAGCCCCAGCATTTT. Protein product: CASGPRGDAYSNQPQHF. Full variable domain (rest looked up from reference TRBV12-5 and TRBJ1-5): DARVTQTPRHKVTEMGQEVTMRCQPILGHNTVFWYRQTMMQGLELLAYFRNRAPLDDSGMPKDRFSAEMPDATLATLKIQPSEPRDSAVYFCASGPRGDAYSNQPQHFGDGTRLSIL.